The rows below give T cell receptor beta chains drawn from one sample of a study of blood T cell repertoires in COVID-19. The table came from immunoSEQ multiplex PCR; TCRdb's copy has only in-frame clones and leaves some out. The sample includes about 380,000 clones, about 88% of them seen just once. Sample: PBMCs or T cells enriched from blood (not recorded which). The receptors were sampled from a woman between 18 and 29 years old who had recovered from COVID-19. The CDR3 runs from the conserved cysteine through the conserved F or W. The order of the fields is CDR3 protein, CDR3 DNA, clone size, D gene, V gene, J gene. A D gene is named only where the DNA matches it firmly. Clone size is not always given. Where it is, it says once, few, many or a class for expanded clones.

CASSQSREVYGYTF	TGTGCCAGTAGTCAGTCCCGGGAAGTTTATGGCTACACCTTC	.	.	TRBV19	TRBJ1-2
CSVEDPWDRETTDTQYF	TGCAGCGTTGAAGATCCCTGGGATCGGGAAACCACAGATACGCAGTATTTT	.	.	TRBV29-1	TRBJ2-3
CASTLRETGYYGYTF	TGTGCCAGCACCCTCCGGGAAACAGGGTACTATGGCTACACCTTC	.	.	TRBV5-8	TRBJ1-2
CAWSVAQGAKEQYF	TGTGCCTGGAGTGTGGCCCAGGGGGCGAAAGAGCAGTACTTC	.	TRBD1	TRBV30	TRBJ2-7
CASSLAGYLTSGNGELFF	TGTGCCAGCAGCTTAGCAGGGTATCTGACTAGCGGAAACGGGGAGCTGTTTTTT	.	TRBD2	TRBV11-3	TRBJ2-2
CASSPFDGALGTEAFF	TGTGCCAGCTCACCATTTGATGGGGCCCTGGGCACTGAAGCTTTCTTT	.	.	TRBV18	TRBJ1-1
CASSQDVNYEQYF	TGCGCCAGCAGCCAAGATGTCAACTACGAGCAGTACTTC	.	.	TRBV4-3	TRBJ2-7
CASGPSTGAYYNEQFF	TGTGCCAGCGGCCCTAGTACAGGGGCGTATTACAATGAGCAGTTCTTC	.	TRBD1	TRBV2	TRBJ2-1
CASKNGNQWQPQHF	TGCGCCAGCAAAAATGGCAATCAATGGCAGCCCCAGCATTTT	.	.	TRBV10-1	TRBJ1-5
CASRPYTRAYEQYF	TGTGCCAGCAGGCCCTATACCAGGGCCTACGAGCAGTACTTC	.	.	TRBV28	TRBJ2-7
CASSVHRGNTGELFF	TGTGCCAGCAGCGTCCACAGGGGAAACACCGGGGAGCTGTTTTTT	once	TRBD1	TRBV9	TRBJ2-2
CASGAGGNEKLFF	TGTGCCAGCGGGGCGGGAGGGAATGAAAAACTGTTTTTT	few	.	TRBV7-8	TRBJ1-4
CSVGRGQGVEQYF	TGCAGCGTTGGAAGAGGACAGGGCGTCGAGCAGTACTTC	.	TRBD1	TRBV29-1	TRBJ2-7
CASSEKGRGSYEQYF	TGTGCCAGCAGTGAAAAGGGTAGGGGGTCCTACGAGCAGTACTTC	.	.	TRBV2	TRBJ2-7
CAISESGGGQPQHF	TGTGCCATCAGTGAGTCAGGGGGCGGTCAGCCCCAGCATTTT	.	TRBD1	TRBV10-3	TRBJ1-5
CASSVLGAMNTEAFF	TGTGCCAGCAGCGTTCTAGGGGCGATGAACACTGAAGCTTTCTTT	.	.	TRBV9	TRBJ1-1
CASSQQGPYSGNTIYF	TGTGCCAGTAGTCAACAGGGGCCCTACTCTGGAAACACCATATATTTT	once	TRBD1	TRBV19	TRBJ1-3
CAWSGLAGKRSSYNEQFF	TGTGCCTGGAGTGGACTAGCGGGGAAAAGGAGCTCCTACAATGAGCAGTTCTTC	.	TRBD2	TRBV30	TRBJ2-1
CAWSADRGGYGYTF	TGTGCCTGGAGCGCGGACAGGGGAGGCTATGGCTACACCTTC	.	TRBD1	TRBV30	TRBJ1-2
CASSLVRGQPTDTQYF	TGTGCCAGCAGCTTGGTCAGGGGCCAACCCACAGATACGCAGTATTTT	.	.	TRBV7-9	TRBJ2-3
CASSDSRDRVHQPQHF	TGTGCCAGCAGTGACTCGAGGGACAGGGTCCATCAGCCCCAGCATTTT	.	TRBD1	TRBV6-4	TRBJ1-5
CASSTTSSGANVLTF	TGTGCCAGTAGTACCACCAGCTCTGGGGCCAACGTCCTGACTTTC	once	.	TRBV19	TRBJ2-6
CASSGQSRRETQYF	TGTGCCAGCAGCGGCCAGTCGAGGAGGGAGACCCAGTACTTC	.	.	TRBV7-2	TRBJ2-5
CASSWTDYEQYF	TGTGCCAGCAGCTGGACAGACTACGAGCAGTACTTC	.	.	TRBV11-2	TRBJ2-7
CASRVQENTEAFF	TGTGCCAGCAGGGTACAAGAGAACACTGAAGCTTTCTTT	.	.	TRBV2	TRBJ1-1
CAAGTLLYNEQFF	TGTGCCGCCGGGACTCTACTTTACAATGAGCAGTTCTTC	.	.	TRBV3-1/TRBV3-2	TRBJ2-1
CGAGAGSYNEQFF	TGTGGAGCGGGGGCCGGCTCCTACAATGAGCAGTTCTTC	.	TRBD2	TRBV6-6	TRBJ2-1
CASRRGGSSYEQYF	TGTGCCAGCAGACGGGGGGGCTCCTCCTACGAGCAGTACTTC	.	TRBD2	TRBV27	TRBJ2-7
CASSSTLGAEAFF	TGTGCCAGCAGCTCAACGTTAGGAGCTGAAGCTTTCTTT	.	.	TRBV7-6	TRBJ1-1
CASSQRTGLRNEQFF	TGTGCCAGCAGTCAGCGGACGGGTTTGAGGAATGAGCAGTTCTTC	.	.	TRBV6-5	TRBJ2-1
CASSQGLAGGLLEQYF	TGTGCCAGCAGCCAAGGACTAGCGGGGGGCCTTCTCGAGCAGTACTTC	.	TRBD2	TRBV3-1/TRBV3-2	TRBJ2-7
CASSLLRQSNTEAFF	TGTGCCAGCAGCTTATTGAGACAGTCGAACACTGAAGCTTTCTTT	.	.	TRBV5-4	TRBJ1-1
CAIADKGQGISGANVLTF	TGTGCTATCGCGGATAAAGGACAGGGGATCTCTGGGGCCAACGTCCTGACTTTC	.	TRBD1	TRBV10-3	TRBJ2-6
CASSYRAGIQETQYF	TGTGCCAGCAGTTACCGAGCAGGGATACAAGAGACCCAGTACTTC	.	.	TRBV6-5	TRBJ2-5
CASSGTGDMNTEAFF	TGTGCCAGCAGCGGGACAGGGGATATGAACACTGAAGCTTTCTTT	.	TRBD1	TRBV7-9	TRBJ1-1
CATSGDRGTDTQYF	TGTGCCACCAGTGGGGACAGGGGCACAGATACGCAGTATTTT	.	TRBD1	TRBV24-1	TRBJ2-3
CASSEQGAAGTGELFF	TGTGCCAGCAGCGAACAGGGGGCAGCAGGAACCGGGGAGCTGTTTTTT	.	TRBD1	TRBV7-9	TRBJ2-2
CASSFLGGPIHGYTF	TGTGCCAGCAGCTTTTTGGGGGGTCCAATTCATGGCTACACCTTC	.	.	TRBV7-9	TRBJ1-2
CASSLGGWTDYKTATNEQFF	TGCGCCAGCAGCTTGGGTGGGTGGACCGACTACAAAACCGCGACCAATGAGCAGTTCTTC	once	.	TRBV5-1	TRBJ2-1
CASSPRGQGELGGEKLFF	TGTGCCAGCAGCCCAAGGGGGCAGGGGGAGTTGGGAGGTGAAAAACTGTTTTTT	.	TRBD1	TRBV2	TRBJ1-4
CASSLTGIYEQYF	TGTGCCAGCAGCTTAACGGGTATCTACGAGCAGTACTTC	.	.	TRBV7-2	TRBJ2-7
CASSDWTGHGHGYTF	TGTGCCAGCAGCGATTGGACAGGGCATGGCCATGGCTACACCTTC	.	TRBD1	TRBV9	TRBJ1-2
CASSLGGGTEAFF	TGTGCCAGCAGCTTAGGGGGGGGCACTGAAGCTTTCTTT	.	.	TRBV5-6	TRBJ1-1
CASSLGQGADYGYTF	TGCGCCAGCAGCTTAGGACAGGGGGCCGACTATGGCTACACCTTC	.	TRBD1	TRBV5-1	TRBJ1-2
CASSAQGNTGELFF	TGTGCCAGCTCGGCTCAGGGGAACACCGGGGAGCTGTTTTTT	.	.	TRBV18	TRBJ2-2
CASSFIRAAGTTGANVLTF	TGTGCCAGCAGCTTCATCAGGGCCGCTGGTACCACTGGGGCCAACGTCCTGACTTTC	.	.	TRBV7-8	TRBJ2-6
CASSVLAGGQGDTQYF	TGTGCCAGTAGTGTCCTAGCGGGGGGGCAGGGAGATACGCAGTATTTT	.	TRBD2	TRBV19	TRBJ2-3
CASSPPNNQPQHF	TGTGCCAGCAGTCCCCCAAACAATCAGCCCCAGCATTTT	.	.	TRBV6-5	TRBJ1-5